This T cell receptor beta chain was sequenced for a study of blood T cell repertoires in COVID-19. On the study more broadly: From the United States, Italy and Spain came samples of acute and convalescent COVID-19.

Germline V gene sequence: CDR1 MGHDK, CDR2 SYGVNS. The V and J ends lost 3 bases and 0 bases respectively, with 8 bases between them. The CDR3 contains 15 residues. Original analysis: Reference gene primer amplification yielded estimated nucleated cell counts. Assay: immunoSEQ multiplex PCR; the TCRdb copy retains only in-frame clones and omits some. V, J and clone size derive from that table, while D and trimming were established from the DNA sequence. The table lists about 24,000 clones, about 89% of them singletons. The gene calls are TRBV25-1 and TRBJ2-2; no definite D call. The receptor was derived from a man between 65 and 85 years old with COVID-19, enrolled during active disease. Sequenced sample: peripheral blood. CDR3 sequence (DNA): TGTGCCAGCAGTGATATAGCTACGAACACCGGGGAGCTGTTTTTT. This encodes CASSDIATNTGELFF.